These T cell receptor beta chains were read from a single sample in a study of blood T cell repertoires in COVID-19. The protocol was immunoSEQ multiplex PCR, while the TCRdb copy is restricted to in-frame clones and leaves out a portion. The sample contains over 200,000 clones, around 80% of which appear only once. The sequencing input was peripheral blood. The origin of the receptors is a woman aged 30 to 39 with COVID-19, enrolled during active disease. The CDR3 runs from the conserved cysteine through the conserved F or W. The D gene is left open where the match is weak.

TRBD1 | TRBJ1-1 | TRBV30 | TGTGCCTGGAGTGTGTTTCCAGGGGGAAAAACTGAAGCTTTCTTT | CAWSVFPGGKTEAFF
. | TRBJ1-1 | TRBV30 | TGTGCCTGGAGGGAGGGGAACACTGAAGCTTTCTTT | CAWREGNTEAFF
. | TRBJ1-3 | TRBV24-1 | TGTGCCACCAGTGATTTTAGTCTAGAGAAAATATATTTT | CATSDFSLEKIYF
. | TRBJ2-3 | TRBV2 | TGTGCCAGCAGTGTTGCCGGTCCAGATACGCAGTATTTT | CASSVAGPDTQYF
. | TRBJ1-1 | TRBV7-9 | TGTGCCAGCAGCTCAGGGCTGGGGGCCGCTGAAGCTTTCTTT | CASSSGLGAAEAFF
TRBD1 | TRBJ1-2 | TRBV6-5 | TGTGCCAGCAGTTACTCTTCGCAGGGGGCCTTCTATGGCTACACCTTC | CASSYSSQGAFYGYTF
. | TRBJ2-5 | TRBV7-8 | TGTGCCAGCAGTTTTACAGGCTCAGAGACCCAGTACTTC | CASSFTGSETQYF
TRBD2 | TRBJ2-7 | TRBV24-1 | TGTGCCACCAGTGACAGTGGGGGCTGGACTAGCCCCTACGAGCAGTACTTC | CATSDSGGWTSPYEQYF
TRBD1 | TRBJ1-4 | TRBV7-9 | TGTGCCAGCAGCACGGGACAGGCGAATGAAAAACTGTTTTTT | CASSTGQANEKLFF
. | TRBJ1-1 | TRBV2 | TGTGCCAGCAGCCGGGTCGCCATGAACACTGAAGCTTTCTTT | CASSRVAMNTEAFF
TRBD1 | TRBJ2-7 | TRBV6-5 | TGTGCCAGCAGTTACTCGGGGACAGGGCCCAGCGAGCAGTACTTC | CASSYSGTGPSEQYF
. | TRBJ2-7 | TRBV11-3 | TGTGCCAGCAGCTCGAGGAATTTTTCCCCAACCTACGAGCAGTACTTC | CASSSRNFSPTYEQYF
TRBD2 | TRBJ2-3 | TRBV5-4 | TGTGCCAGCAGCCAGGGACTAGCGGGGGGGATCGAGACGTCAGATACGCAGTATTTT | CASSQGLAGGIETSDTQYF
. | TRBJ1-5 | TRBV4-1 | TGCGCCAGCAGCCAAGATCCCCCGACAAATAGCAATCAGCCCCAGCATTTT | CASSQDPPTNSNQPQHF
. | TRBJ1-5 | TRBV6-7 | TGTGCCAGCACAGAACAGGCGGATCAGCCCCAGCATTTT | CASTEQADQPQHF
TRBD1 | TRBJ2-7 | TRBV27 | TGTGCCAGCAGCCGGGGACAGGAGTACGAGCAGTACTTC | CASSRGQEYEQYF
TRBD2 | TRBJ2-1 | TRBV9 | TGTGCCAGCAGCTGGGGACTAGCGGATTCCTACAATGAGCAGTTCTTC | CASSWGLADSYNEQFF
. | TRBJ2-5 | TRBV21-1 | TGTGCCAGCAGCAAAGCAGCGGTCGGGACAGGGGTTGAGACCCAGTACTTC | CASSKAAVGTGVETQYF
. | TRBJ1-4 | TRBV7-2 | TGTGCCAGCAGCCCCCTGGGAGGTGATAATGAAAAACTGTTTTTT | CASSPLGGDNEKLFF
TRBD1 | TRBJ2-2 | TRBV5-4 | TGTGCCAGCAGCTTGAGCGCGGGACAGGGGCCCGGGGAGCTGTTTTTT | CASSLSAGQGPGELFF
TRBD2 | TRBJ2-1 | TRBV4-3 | TGCGCTAGCAGCCAAGTCCTCCTAGCGGGAGGCCCAGGGGGCTCCTACAATGAGCAGTTCTTC | CASSQVLLAGGPGGSYNEQFF
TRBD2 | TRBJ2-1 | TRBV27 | TGTGCCAGCAGTTCGTGGACTAGCGGGAGGATTAGCTCCTACAATGAGCAGTTCTTC | CASSSWTSGRISSYNEQFF
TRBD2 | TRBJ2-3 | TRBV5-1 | TGCGCCAGCAGTCCCTGGACTAGCGGGGGGTGGACAGATACGCAGTATTTT | CASSPWTSGGWTDTQYF
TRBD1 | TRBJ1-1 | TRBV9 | TGTGCCAGCAGCGTACAACCAGGGGGCGCAGGGAACACTGAAGCTTTCTTT | CASSVQPGGAGNTEAFF
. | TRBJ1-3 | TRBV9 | TGTGCCAGCAGCCTATGGGACTTCTCTGGAAACACCATATATTTT | CASSLWDFSGNTIYF
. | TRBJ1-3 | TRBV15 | TGTGCCACCAGCAGAGTCGGGGGGGGAGCCGGAAACACCATATATTTT | CATSRVGGGAGNTIYF